There are many counts of the clone carrying this TCR beta chain. Its matching antigen is unknown. This specimen belongs to a study of early T cells in non-severe SARS-CoV-2 infection. Looking at the study overall: Sequencing input comprised bulk RNA from unsorted whole blood; chain pairing was not available. General study points: Database matching using VDJdb favored anti-spike CD8 responses, with private and CD4 specificities left missing.

The library protocol tagged individual cDNA molecules with unique molecular identifiers. One entry per CDR3 protein results from TCRdb running MiXCR on the 5' RACE reads. This sample has approximately 69,000 distinct CDR3 sequences; approximately 13% occur once, and the top ten carry less than 3.5%. CDR3 length equals 17 residues. The V and J ends lost 2 bases and 3 bases respectively, with 17 bases between them. CDR1 and CDR2 from the germline V gene are SEHNR and FQNEAQ (reference sequence). The specimen was whole blood, collected at baseline. The genes are TRBV7-9 and TRBJ2-1, with D unclear. The sequence derives from an adult who was a healthcare worker with PCR-confirmed SARS-CoV-2 infection or an uninfected control (not recorded which). CDR3 loop: CASSLTPQRVDYNEQFF. The DNA of the CDR3 is TGTGCCAGCAGCTTAACCCCCCAGAGAGTAGACTACAATGAGCAGTTCTTC.